This T cell receptor (beta chain) was sequenced for a study of response to subunit inactivated influenza vaccine. Whole-study results and caveats: With each seasonal influenza vaccination, the authors suggested, few new T cells are recruited.

TCRdb recomputed calls from the RT-PCR reads with MiXCR, one row per CDR3 protein. Of hundreds of thousands of distinct CDR3 sequences detected, about 15% appear once; the ten largest clones hold less than 4%. This clonotype showed up just a few times. Its antigen remains unidentified. Source: CD4+ T cells sorted from PBMCs, taken less than 25 months after vaccination. The receptor was derived from a man aged 50-75 years who received an inactivated influenza vaccine.

CDR3 loop: CASSPPGLGVNYGYTF. CDR3 coding DNA: TGTGCCAGCAGCCCTCCCGGGTTAGGGGTTAACTATGGCTACACCTTC. The rearrangement links TRBV12-3 or TRBV12-4 to TRBJ1-2; D might be TRBD1 (5 bases). V was shortened by 6 bases and J by 1 base, with 18 bases between the two germline ends. The CDR3 contains 16 residues.